This T cell receptor beta chain was sequenced for a study of T cell changes during pregnancy in multiple sclerosis. Profiled with immunoSEQ multiplex PCR; TCRdb holds only in-frame clones, not every one. The sample lists about 85,000 clones, 90% to 95% occurring once. Between the trimmed V and J ends, which lost 0 bases and 5 bases, there was a span of 14 bases. This CDR3 contains 15 residues. The germline V gene has CDR1 SGHRS and CDR2 YFSETQ. The gene calls are TRBV5-1 and TRBJ2-5; no clear D gene. Sequenced material: peripheral blood, taken in the first trimester of pregnancy. The sequence derives from a female donor with multiple sclerosis, enrolled in a pregnancy study. The CDR3 bases are TGCGCCAGCAGCTTGGGTCGGGTAGGTCGGGAGACCCAGTACTTC. Translating it yields CASSLGRVGRETQYF.